Listed here is a single T cell receptor (beta chain). Its antigen is currently unknown. TCRdb's copy holds only in-frame clones and misses some; the assay was immunoSEQ multiplex PCR. The top ten hold about 3.4% of the sample, which has roughly 5,100 clones, roughly 95% seen once. This record belongs to a study of tumor-infiltrating lymphocytes in localized non-small cell lung cancer. Study details: Several tumor histologies, both smoking statuses, and some post-neoadjuvant chemotherapy samples were included. Notes on the study in general: Only some patients had TCR sequencing, depending on available tissue. Different pieces of the same tissue were used for each assay. Immunotypes IM1 and IM2 had similar TCR-derived T-cell fractions.

After removal of 5 bases from V and 7 bases from J, the junction contained 5 bases not matched to a gene. Germline V gene lookup returns CDR1 SGHVS and CDR2 FNYEAQ. This CDR3 contains 13 residues. The receptor's source is a human donor with non-small cell lung cancer. The specimen was uninvolved lung tissue not adjacent to the tumor. J is TRBJ1-5 and V is TRBV7-6, with 7 bases lining up with TRBD1. The DNA of the CDR3 is TGTGCCAGCAGCGTACAGGGGCAACAGCCCCAGCATTTT. Translated: CASSVQGQQPQHF.